Following are 21 T cell receptor beta chains from one sample sequenced in a study of cytomegalovirus exposure and HLA in healthy donors. It was with 60 Vbeta and 13 Jbeta primers that the PCR ran. Clones were sequenced by immunoSEQ multiplex PCR, and TCRdb holds only the in-frame ones, with some missing. Here the sample spans more than 85,000 clones, roughly 75% being singletons. Sequences were obtained from PBMCs. The receptors come from a male donor in good health and CMV-seropositive.

The CDR3 DNA reads as TGTGCCAGCAGTGCCCTTGGGGGGGGCACTGAAGCTTTCTTT. It encodes CASSALGGGTEAFF. The chain combines TRBV27 with TRBJ1-1; tentatively, D is TRBD1 (5 bases). V dropped 5 bases and J dropped 4 bases, with 14 bases sitting between them. The CDR3 extends over 14 amino acids. Germline values: CDR1 MNHEY, CDR2 SMNVEV (reference sequence).

This clone was counted a single time. The chain couples TRBV14 to TRBJ1-4; D might be TRBD1 (5 bases). Trimming shortened V by 3 bases and J by 5 bases, and 16 bases separated the two germline ends. The CDR3 is 16 amino acids. CDR1 and CDR2 from the germline V gene are SGHDN and FVKESK. The CDR3 is CASSQERQKRNEKLFF. CDR3 bases: TGTGCCAGCAGCCAGGAAAGACAGAAACGCAATGAAAAACTGTTTTTT.

V is TRBV10-3 and J is TRBJ1-2; D might be TRBD1 (5 bases). The CDR3 is 12 residues long. The germline V gene encodes CDR1 ENHRY and CDR2 SYGVKD. V was cut by 10 bases and J by 2 bases, with 11 bases left in between. The CDR3 spells CATRGLNYGYTF. The CDR3 coding sequence is TGTGCCACAAGGGGCTTGAACTATGGCTACACCTTC.

The CDR3 protein is CAWSTGTTGELFF. The CDR3 DNA reads TGTGCCTGGAGTACAGGGACCACCGGGGAGCTGTTTTTT. The rearrangement uses TRBV30 and TRBJ2-2; TRBD1 is a possible D gene (6 bases). V lost 2 bases and J lost 4, with 8 bases in between. The CDR3 sequence is 13 residues long. Germline CDR1 and CDR2: GTSNPN and SVGIG (reference sequence).

The CDR3 DNA follows: TGTGCCAGCAGCGCCGGGACAGGGGCGGGAAACATTCAGTACTTC. Translation gives CASSAGTGAGNIQYF. The V call is TRBV5-4, the J call TRBJ2-4; TRBD1 matches at 10 bases. The CDR3 is 15 residues long. The J segment lost 6 bases and the V segment lost 4 bases, leaving 7 bases of the junction unmatched. Germline V lookup: CDR1 SGHNT, CDR2 YYREEE (reference sequence).

The rearrangement uses TRBV5-1 and TRBJ2-3; 11 nucleotides agree with TRBD2. With V trimmed by 1 base and J by 4 bases, 5 bases remained unmatched. The CDR3 is made up of 16 amino acids. CDR1 and CDR2 (germline): SGHRS, YFSETQ. CDR3 sequence reads: CASSLRASGGSDTQYF. The CDR3 bases are TGCGCCAGCAGCTTGCGGGCTAGCGGGGGGTCAGATACGCAGTATTTT.

The chain couples TRBV2 to TRBJ1-4; 7 bases agree with TRBD1. Germline V gene lookup returns CDR1 SNHLY and CDR2 FYNNEI. V was clipped by 4 bases and J by 0 bases; unmatched bases: 8. The CDR3 loop spans 17 amino acids. CDR3 protein: CASSVPGQPATNEKLFF. CDR3 nucleotide sequence: TGTGCCAGCAGTGTACCGGGACAGCCTGCAACTAATGAAAAACTGTTTTTT.

DNA of the CDR3: TGTGCCAGCAGTTACTCAGGCAGGGGCGGGGAGCTGTTTTTT. It codes for CASSYSGRGGELFF. The V call is TRBV6-5, the J call TRBJ2-2, with D perhaps TRBD1 (6 bases). The CDR3 consists of 14 residues. Trimming shortened V by 0 bases and J by 7 bases, and 9 bases separated the two germline ends. Germline CDR1 is MNHEY and CDR2 is SVGAGI.

This sequence joins TRBV19 and TRBJ1-5; no definite D call. The germline V and J ends were trimmed by 8 bases and 4 bases, with 12 bases remaining between them. Germline V lookup: CDR1 LNHDA, CDR2 SQIVND (reference sequence). This CDR3 is 13 amino acids long. In DNA form, the CDR3 reads TGTGCCAGTCGCTCTGAGAGAAATCAGCCCCAGCATTTT. It encodes CASRSERNQPQHF. Together with reference TRBV19 and TRBJ1-5, the CDR3 gives the full variable domain: DGGITQSPKYLFRKEGQNVTLSCEQNLNHDAMYWYRQDPGQGLRLIYYSQIVNDFQKGDIAEGYSVSREKKESFPLTVTSAQKNPTAFYLCASRSERNQPQHFGDGTRLSIL.

This clone was observed a handful of times. V usage is TRBV19 and J usage is TRBJ2-5; 7 nucleotides line up with TRBD1. The last part of the DNA fits TRBJ2-7 better; the J call may be wrong. The germline CDR1 and CDR2 sequences are LNHDA and SQIVND (reference sequence). This CDR3 has 16 residues. CDR3 bases: TGTGCCAGTAGTATAGAAGGGACAGCCCCAACCTACGAGCAGTACTTC. Protein sequence: CASSIEGTAPTYEQYF.

The V gene is TRBV9, the J gene TRBJ2-2, with 8 bases identical to TRBD1. The V gene end was trimmed by 4 bases and the J gene end by 6 bases; junction bases not matched to a gene: 14. Germline lookup yields CDR1 SGDLS and CDR2 YYNGEE. This CDR3 spans 17 amino acids. The chain's CDR3 is CASSQARTGYESGELFF. The CDR3 DNA follows: TGTGCCAGCAGCCAAGCTCGGACAGGGTACGAATCCGGGGAGCTGTTTTTT.

The chain uses TRBV7-3 and TRBJ1-5; no clear D gene. Germline values: CDR1 SGHTA, CDR2 FQGTGA. This CDR3 is 13 amino acids long. V lost 6 bases and J lost 0, with 6 bases in between. As DNA, the CDR3 is TGTGCCAGCAGAGCGAATAGCAATCAGCCCCAGCATTTT. This encodes CASRANSNQPQHF. Full variable domain (rest looked up from reference TRBV7-3 and TRBJ1-5): GAGVSQTPSNKVTEKGKYVELRCDPISGHTALYWYRQSLGQGPEFLIYFQGTGAADDSGLPNDRFFAVRPEGSVSTLKIQRTERGDSAVYLCASRANSNQPQHFGDGTRLSIL.

This clone showed up just a few times. The V call is TRBV5-1, the J call TRBJ1-2, with D uncertain. This CDR3 has 16 residues. V lost 7 bases and J lost 1, with 20 bases in between. Germline CDR1 and CDR2: SGHRS and YFSETQ. The CDR3 region is CASGDGGILINYGYTF. CDR3 DNA sequence: TGCGCCAGCGGCGACGGCGGGATTCTTATTAACTATGGCTACACCTTC.

In DNA, the CDR3 is TGTGCCACCTGGCAGGACTATGGCTACACCTTC. The encoded protein is CATWQDYGYTF. The chain links TRBV19 to TRBJ1-2; D gene uncertain. V dropped 10 bases and J dropped 3 bases, with 9 bases sitting between them. The CDR3 length is 11 residues. Germline CDR1 LNHDA, CDR2 SQIVND (reference sequence).

The CDR3 nucleotides are TGTGCCAGCAGTTTAGCGGGTGGGACCGGGGAGCTGTTTTTT. It codes for CASSLAGGTGELFF. V gene TRBV27 combines with J gene TRBJ2-2; possible D gene TRBD2, 5 bases. Trimming cost V 2 bases and J 5 bases, with 9 bases left between them. The CDR3 runs to 14 residues. Germline V gene data show CDR1 as MNHEY and CDR2 as SMNVEV (reference sequence).

The rearrangement links TRBV28 to TRBJ1-2; D perhaps matches TRBD1 (5 bases). Deletions cut 8 bases from V and 3 bases from J, with 7 bases between. Germline V gene data show CDR1 as MDHEN and CDR2 as SYDVKM. The CDR3 loop spans 11 amino acids. CDR3 amino acids: CASRGYYGYTF. The CDR3 DNA follows: TGTGCCAGCCGGGGGTACTATGGCTACACCTTC.

The chain is built from TRBV5-4 and TRBJ2-5, with TRBD1 matching over 7 bases. After removal of 7 bases from V and 3 bases from J, the junction contained 12 bases not matched to a gene. CDR1 is SGHNT, CDR2 YYREEE, per germline (reference sequence). The CDR3 is 15 residues long. Written as DNA, the CDR3 is TGTGCCAGCGGGCCCGGGACAGATGAAAAAGAGACCCAGTACTTC. This translates into CASGPGTDEKETQYF.

This clone is a singleton in its sample. The chain carries TRBV5-4 and TRBJ2-2; the match to TRBD1 covers 7 bases. V lost 3 bases, J lost 4 bases, and 9 bases stayed unmatched. Germline V gene lookup returns CDR1 SGHNT and CDR2 YYREEE (reference sequence). The CDR3 runs 16 residues. The CDR3 protein is CASSSRDSQLTGELFF. Written as DNA, the CDR3 is TGTGCCAGCAGCTCCCGGGACAGTCAACTCACCGGGGAGCTGTTTTTT.

This clone was seen a few times. V is TRBV5-1 and J is TRBJ1-4, with no clear D. The CDR3 contains 14 residues. Germline CDR1 SGHRS, CDR2 YFSETQ. Trimming removed 4 bases from V and 8 bases from J, with 15 bases in between. Here the CDR3 DNA reads TGCGCCAGCAGCAGCCAAAAACCGAACGAAAAACTGTTTTTT. Translated: CASSSQKPNEKLFF. Full variable domain (outside the CDR3, taken from reference TRBV5-1 and TRBJ1-4): KAGVTQTPRYLIKTRGQQVTLSCSPISGHRSVSWYQQTPGQGLQFLFEYFSETQRNKGNFPGRFSGRQFSNSRSEMNVSTLELGDSALYLCASSSQKPNEKLFFGSGTQLSVL.

This sequence joins TRBV5-5 and TRBJ2-7; tentatively, D is TRBD2 (7 bases). Germline CDR1 reads SGHKS; CDR2 reads YYEKEE (reference sequence). With 3 bases removed from V and 1 base from J, the gap between germline ends came to 14 bases. There are 15 residues in the CDR3. The CDR3 coding sequence is TGTGCCAGCAGCTCCTGGGGGGGGGCTTCCTACGAGCAGTACTTC. Translated, it gives CASSSWGGASYEQYF.

The J gene is TRBJ1-2, the V gene TRBV2; D remains unclear. This CDR3 comprises 12 residues. Germline V lookup: CDR1 SNHLY, CDR2 FYNNEI. V lost 4 bases to trimming and J lost 5 bases, with 8 bases between them. In DNA form, the CDR3 reads TGTGCCAGCAGTGGTCTCAGTTATGGCTACACCTTC. As protein: CASSGLSYGYTF. Together with reference TRBV2 and TRBJ1-2, the CDR3 gives the full variable domain: EPEVTQTPSHQVTQMGQEVILRCVPISNHLYFYWYRQILGQKVEFLVSFYNNEISEKSEIFDDQFSVERPDGSNFTLKIRSTKLEDSAMYFCASSGLSYGYTFGSGTRLTVV.